What follows describes a single T cell receptor beta chain. Its target is not known. Molecular barcoding with unique molecular identifiers was used for the TCRbeta library. From the PCR reads, TCRdb called clonotypes with MiXCR, one entry per CDR3 protein. The sample has approximately 150,000 distinct CDR3 sequences, 8.8% seen once. The data belong to a study of T-cell reconstitution after alpha-beta-depleted transplantation in children. Study-level points and caveats: One year post-transplant, T-cell counts and diversity were largely derived from T cells produced anew.

Germline values: CDR1 ENHRY, CDR2 SYGVKD. The junction had 8 bases not matched to a gene; V was cut back by 6 bases and J by 0 bases. This CDR3 comprises 16 residues. The clonotype comes from a female patient aged 2-9 years who had a stem cell transplant for congenital amegakaryocytic thrombocytopenia, so the T cells may come from the graft donor. Source: PBMCs, mostly from graft donor cells, taken 180 days after TCRalphabeta/CD19-depleted stem cell transplant. The chain recombines TRBV10-3 with TRBJ1-3; TRBD1 agrees at 7 bases. The CDR3 loop reads CAISPGQDSSGNTIYF. CDR3 DNA: TGTGCCATCAGCCCAGGACAGGATAGCTCTGGAAACACCATATATTTT.